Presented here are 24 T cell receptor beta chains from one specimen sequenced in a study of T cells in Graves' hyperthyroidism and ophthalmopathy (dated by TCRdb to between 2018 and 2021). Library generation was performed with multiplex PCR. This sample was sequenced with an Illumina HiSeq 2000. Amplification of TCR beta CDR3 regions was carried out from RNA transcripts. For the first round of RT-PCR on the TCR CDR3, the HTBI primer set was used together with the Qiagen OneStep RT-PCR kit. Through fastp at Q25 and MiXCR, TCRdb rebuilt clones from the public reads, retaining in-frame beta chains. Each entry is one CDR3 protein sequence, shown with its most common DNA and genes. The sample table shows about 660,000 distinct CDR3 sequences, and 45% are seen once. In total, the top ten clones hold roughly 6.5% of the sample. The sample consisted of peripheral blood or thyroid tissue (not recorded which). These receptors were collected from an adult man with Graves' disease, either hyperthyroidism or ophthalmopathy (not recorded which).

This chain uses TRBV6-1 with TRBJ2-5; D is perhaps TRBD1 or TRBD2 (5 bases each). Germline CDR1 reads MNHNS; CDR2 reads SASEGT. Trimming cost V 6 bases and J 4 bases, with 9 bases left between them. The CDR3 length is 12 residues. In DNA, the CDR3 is TGTGCCAGCAGGTCAGGGAGAGAGACCCAGTACTTC. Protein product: CASRSGRETQYF.

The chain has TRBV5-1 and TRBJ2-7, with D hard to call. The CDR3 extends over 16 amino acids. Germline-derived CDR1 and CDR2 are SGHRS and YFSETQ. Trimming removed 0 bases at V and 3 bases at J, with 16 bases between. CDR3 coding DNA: TGCGCCAGCAGCTTGGTTTCAACAAAACAGAACTACGAGCAGTACTTC. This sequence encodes CASSLVSTKQNYEQYF.

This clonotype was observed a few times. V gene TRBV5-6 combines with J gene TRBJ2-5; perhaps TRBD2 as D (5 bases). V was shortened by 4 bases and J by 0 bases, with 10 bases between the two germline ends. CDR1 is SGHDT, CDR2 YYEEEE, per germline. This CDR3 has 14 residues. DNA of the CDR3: TGTGCCAGCAGCCACGGACTCGACCAAGAGACCCAGTACTTC. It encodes CASSHGLDQETQYF.

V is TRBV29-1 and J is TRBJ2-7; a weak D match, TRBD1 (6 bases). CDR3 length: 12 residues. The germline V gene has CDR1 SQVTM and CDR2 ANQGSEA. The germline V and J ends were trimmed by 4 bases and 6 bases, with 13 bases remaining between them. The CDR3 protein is CSVAAGAFEQYF. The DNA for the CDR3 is TGCAGCGTTGCGGCAGGGGCCTTCGAGCAGTACTTC.

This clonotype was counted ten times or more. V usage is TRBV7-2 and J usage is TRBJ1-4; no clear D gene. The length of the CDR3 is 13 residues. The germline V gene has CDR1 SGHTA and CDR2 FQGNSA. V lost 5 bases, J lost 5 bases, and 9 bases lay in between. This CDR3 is CASSLNANEKLFF. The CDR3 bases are TGTGCCAGCAGCCTAAACGCCAATGAAAAACTGTTTTTT.

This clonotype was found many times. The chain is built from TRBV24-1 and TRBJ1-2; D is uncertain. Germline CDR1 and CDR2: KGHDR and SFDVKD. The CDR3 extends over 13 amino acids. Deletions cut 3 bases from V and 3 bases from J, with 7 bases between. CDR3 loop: CATSDPRYYGYTF. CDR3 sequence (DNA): TGTGCCACCAGTGATCCCAGGTACTATGGCTACACCTTC.

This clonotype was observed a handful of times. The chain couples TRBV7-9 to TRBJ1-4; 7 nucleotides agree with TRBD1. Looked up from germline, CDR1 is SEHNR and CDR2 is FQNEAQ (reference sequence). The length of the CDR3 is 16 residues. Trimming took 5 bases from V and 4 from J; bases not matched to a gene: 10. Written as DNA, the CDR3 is TGTGCCAGCAGCCCAAATCGCGGGACAGTTAATGAAAAACTGTTTTTT. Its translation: CASSPNRGTVNEKLFF. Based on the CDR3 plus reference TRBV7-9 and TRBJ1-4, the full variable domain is DTGVSQNPRHKITKRGQNVTFRCDPISEHNRLYWYRQTLGQGPEFLTYFQNEAQLEKSRLLSDRFSAERPKGSFSTLEIQRTEQGDSAMYLCASSPNRGTVNEKLFFGSGTQLSVL.

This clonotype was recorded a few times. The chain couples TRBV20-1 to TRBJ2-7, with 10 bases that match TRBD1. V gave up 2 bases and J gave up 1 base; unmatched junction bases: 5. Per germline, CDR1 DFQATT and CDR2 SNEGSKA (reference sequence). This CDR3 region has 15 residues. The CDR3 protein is CSARSRQGASYEQYF. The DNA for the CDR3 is TGCAGTGCTAGATCTCGACAGGGGGCTTCCTACGAGCAGTACTTC.

DNA for the CDR3: TGTGCCAGCAAGGGAGGGGGCGGGGAGCTGTTTTTT. Encoded protein: CASKGGGGELFF. This chain joins TRBV2 and TRBJ2-2; D may be TRBD2 (7 bases). The CDR3 contains 12 residues. The germline CDR1 and CDR2 sequences are SNHLY and FYNNEI. V lost 7 bases and J lost 7, with 10 bases in between.

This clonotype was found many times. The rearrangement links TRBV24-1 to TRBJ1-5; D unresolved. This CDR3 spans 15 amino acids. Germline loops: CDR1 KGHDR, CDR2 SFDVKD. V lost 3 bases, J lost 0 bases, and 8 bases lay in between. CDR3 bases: TGTGCCACCAGTGATCAGAACCATAGCAATCAGCCCCAGCATTTT. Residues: CATSDQNHSNQPQHF.

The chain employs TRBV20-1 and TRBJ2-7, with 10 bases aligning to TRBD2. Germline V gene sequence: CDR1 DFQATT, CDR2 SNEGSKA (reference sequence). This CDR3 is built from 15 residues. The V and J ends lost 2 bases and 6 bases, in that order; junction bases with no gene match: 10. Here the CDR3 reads CSARPPSGSVGEQYF. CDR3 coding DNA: TGCAGTGCTAGACCGCCTAGCGGGAGCGTGGGCGAGCAGTACTTC.

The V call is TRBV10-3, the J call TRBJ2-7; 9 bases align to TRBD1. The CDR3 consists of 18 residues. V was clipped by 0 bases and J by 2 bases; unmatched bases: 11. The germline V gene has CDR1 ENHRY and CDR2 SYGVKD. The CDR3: CAISESTPGTGNPYEQYF. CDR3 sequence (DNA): TGTGCCATCAGTGAGTCGACTCCGGGGACAGGGAACCCCTACGAGCAGTACTTC.

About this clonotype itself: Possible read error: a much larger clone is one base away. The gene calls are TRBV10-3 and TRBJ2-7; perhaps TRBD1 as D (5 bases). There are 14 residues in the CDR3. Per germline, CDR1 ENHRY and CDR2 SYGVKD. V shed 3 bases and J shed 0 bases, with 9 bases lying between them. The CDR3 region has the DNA TGTGCCATCAGTGACAGGGCAAGCTCCTACGAGCAGTACTTC. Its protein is CAISDRASSYEQYF.

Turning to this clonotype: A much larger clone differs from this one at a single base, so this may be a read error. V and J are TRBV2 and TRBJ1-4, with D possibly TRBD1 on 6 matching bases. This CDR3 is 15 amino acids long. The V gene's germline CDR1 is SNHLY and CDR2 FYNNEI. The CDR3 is CASSERGFSTVGAPF. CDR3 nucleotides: TGTGCCAGCAGTGAAAGGGGGTTTTCGACCGTCGGAGCCCCATTT.

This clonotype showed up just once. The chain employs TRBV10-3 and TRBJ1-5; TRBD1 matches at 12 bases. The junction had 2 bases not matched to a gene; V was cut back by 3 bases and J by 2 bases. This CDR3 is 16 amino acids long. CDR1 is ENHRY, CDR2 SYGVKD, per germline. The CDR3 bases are TGTGCCATCAGTGACGGGACAGGGGGCGGCAATCAGCCCCAGCATTTT. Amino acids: CAISDGTGGGNQPQHF.

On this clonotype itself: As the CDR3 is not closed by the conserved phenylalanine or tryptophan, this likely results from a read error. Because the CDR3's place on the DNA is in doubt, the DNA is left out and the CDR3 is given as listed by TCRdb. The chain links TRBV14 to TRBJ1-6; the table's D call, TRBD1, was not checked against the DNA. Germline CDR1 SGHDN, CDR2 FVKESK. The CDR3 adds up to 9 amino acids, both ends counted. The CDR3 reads CASSQGSGT.

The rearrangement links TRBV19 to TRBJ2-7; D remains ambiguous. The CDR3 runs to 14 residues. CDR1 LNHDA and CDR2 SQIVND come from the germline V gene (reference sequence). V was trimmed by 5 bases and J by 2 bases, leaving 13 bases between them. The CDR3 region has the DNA TGTGCCAGTAGTTCTTCCTTGACCACCTACGAGCAGTACTTC. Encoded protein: CASSSSLTTYEQYF.

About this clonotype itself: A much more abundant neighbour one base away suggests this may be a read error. The CDR3 protein is CATSRVGQAPEAFF. CDR3 DNA sequence: TGTGCCACCAGCAGAGTGGGACAGGCCCCTGAAGCTTTCTTT. This chain joins TRBV15 and TRBJ1-1, with 8 bases lining up with TRBD1. Unmatched junction bases numbered 4, after V lost 1 base and J lost 6 bases. The CDR3 consists of 14 residues. CDR1 LNHNV and CDR2 YYDKDF come from the germline V gene (reference sequence).

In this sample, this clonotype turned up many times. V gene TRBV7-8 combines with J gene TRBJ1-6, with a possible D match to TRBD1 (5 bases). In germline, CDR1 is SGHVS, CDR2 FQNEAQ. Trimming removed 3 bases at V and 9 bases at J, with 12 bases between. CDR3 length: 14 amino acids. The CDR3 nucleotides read TGTGCCAGCAGCTTTACTCCAGGGATTTCACCCCTCCACTTT. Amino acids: CASSFTPGISPLHF.

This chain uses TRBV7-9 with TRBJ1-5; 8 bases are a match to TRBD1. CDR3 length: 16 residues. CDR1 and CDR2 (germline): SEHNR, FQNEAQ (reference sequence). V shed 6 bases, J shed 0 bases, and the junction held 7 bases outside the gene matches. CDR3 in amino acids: CASSGNRGVSNQPQHF. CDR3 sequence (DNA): TGTGCCAGCAGTGGGAACAGGGGGGTTAGCAATCAGCCCCAGCATTTT. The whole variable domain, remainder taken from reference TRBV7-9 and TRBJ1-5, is DTGVSQNPRHKITKRGQNVTFRCDPISEHNRLYWYRQTLGQGPEFLTYFQNEAQLEKSRLLSDRFSAERPKGSFSTLEIQRTEQGDSAMYLCASSGNRGVSNQPQHFGDGTRLSIL.

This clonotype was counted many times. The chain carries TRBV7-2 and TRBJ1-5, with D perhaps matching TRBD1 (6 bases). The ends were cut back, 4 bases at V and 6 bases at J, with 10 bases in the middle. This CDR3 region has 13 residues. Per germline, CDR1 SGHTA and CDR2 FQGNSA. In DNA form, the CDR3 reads TGTGCCAGCAGCTGGGGAGGGGGTCAGCCCCAGCATTTT. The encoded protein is CASSWGGGQPQHF.

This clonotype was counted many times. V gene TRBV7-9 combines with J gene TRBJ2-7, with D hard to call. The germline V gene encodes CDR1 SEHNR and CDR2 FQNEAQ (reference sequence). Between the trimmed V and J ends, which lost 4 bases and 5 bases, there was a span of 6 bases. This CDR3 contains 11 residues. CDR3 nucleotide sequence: TGTGCCAGCAGCTCAAACAACGAGCAGTACTTC. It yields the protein CASSSNNEQYF.

This CDR3 reads CSARGRQGGRTQYF. CDR3 nucleotide sequence: TGCAGTGCTAGAGGGAGACAGGGCGGAAGGACCCAGTACTTC. The J gene is TRBJ2-5, the V gene TRBV20-1, with TRBD1 identical over 7 bases. The CDR3 is made up of 14 amino acids. CDR1 and CDR2 (germline): DFQATT, SNEGSKA (reference sequence). The ends lost 1 base at V and 7 bases at J; junction bases unmatched: 9.

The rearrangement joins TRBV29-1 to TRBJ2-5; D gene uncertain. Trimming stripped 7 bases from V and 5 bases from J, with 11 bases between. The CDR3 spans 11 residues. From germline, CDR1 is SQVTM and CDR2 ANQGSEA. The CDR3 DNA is TGCAGCGGGGGATTCAGGGAGACCCAGTACTTC. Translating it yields CSGGFRETQYF.